The 10 T cell receptor beta chains in this list originate from one sample, sequenced in a study of blood T cells in healthy people across ages. Together with a sample-barcoded 5' primer, a J-beta primer mix was included in a second PCR lasting about 7 to 12 cycles. TCRdb used MiXCR to reprocess the 5' RACE reads, holding one entry per CDR3 protein. In the table there are fewer than 1,200,000 distinct CDR3 sequences, less than 25% of which are singletons. A further study also used this sample, focusing on T cells of mothers and their children.

Sequences were obtained from blood. These receptors all come from a girl under 10 years old in good health.

The chain carries TRBV7-9 and TRBJ2-1; 7 positions agree with TRBD2. The CDR3 has 15 residues. Trimming removed 5 bases from V and 6 bases from J; junction bases left unmatched: 10. The V gene's germline CDR1 is SEHNR and CDR2 FQNEAQ (reference sequence). CDR3 nucleotides: TGTGCCAGCAGCGATAATGGGGGACTACTCAATGAGCAGTTCTTC. Amino acid sequence: CASSDNGGLLNEQFF. The variable domain in full, with the rest retrieved from reference TRBV7-9 and TRBJ2-1, is DTGVSQNPRHKITKRGQNVTFRCDPISEHNRLYWYRQTLGQGPEFLTYFQNEAQLEKSRLLSDRFSAERPKGSFSTLEIQRTEQGDSAMYLCASSDNGGLLNEQFFGPGTRLTVL.

There are a few counts of this clonotype. The V and J genes are TRBV20-1 and TRBJ2-1, with TRBD2 identical over 9 bases. The germline V gene has CDR1 DFQATT and CDR2 SNEGSKA (reference sequence). V gave up 6 bases and J gave up 7 bases; unmatched junction bases: 10. This CDR3 has 14 amino acids. CDR3 DNA: TGCAGTGCGAGTGGCGGGAGGGGGTCGAATGAGCAGTTCTTC. Protein product: CSASGGRGSNEQFF.

This clonotype was picked up a small number of times. This chain links TRBV6-2 or TRBV6-3 with TRBJ1-1; TRBD1 aligns across 8 bases. Germline CDR1 MNHEY, CDR2 SVGEGT. Unmatched junction bases numbered 7, after V lost 5 bases and J lost 5 bases. The length of the CDR3 is 14 residues. The CDR3 sequence: CASSRGQGGTEAFF. The CDR3 nucleotides are TGTGCCAGCAGTCGAGGACAGGGCGGGACTGAAGCTTTCTTT.

With respect to this clonotype: This CDR3 is missing its conserved last phenylalanine or tryptophan, likely due to a read error. The DNA is left out, because the CDR3 cannot be placed on it with certainty; the CDR3 is given as TCRdb lists it. CDR3 protein: CVSSFLNEAGGQEI. This rearrangement joins TRBV7-6 to TRBJ2-5; the listed D gene, TRBD1, was not tested against the DNA. From its first to its last residue, the CDR3 has 14 amino acids. The V gene's germline CDR1 is SGHVS and CDR2 FNYEAQ.

The chain carries TRBV28 and TRBJ1-2; tentative D call: TRBD1 (6 bases). V gave up 3 bases and J gave up 4 bases, with 15 bases separating them. CDR1 and CDR2 (germline): MDHEN, SYDVKM. The length of the CDR3 is 15 residues. The CDR3 protein is CASSLVKGGGYGYTF. CDR3 bases: TGTGCCAGCAGTTTGGTGAAGGGAGGGGGCTATGGCTACACCTTC.

This clonotype came up many times. V usage is TRBV28 and J usage is TRBJ1-2, with D possibly matching TRBD1 (5 bases). The CDR3 sequence is 12 residues long. Trimming cost V 8 bases and J 6 bases, with 13 bases left between them. The germline gives CDR1 MDHEN, CDR2 SYDVKM. In nucleotides, the CDR3 is TGTGCCAGCGTGAGGGGCGAAAATGGCTACACCTTC. Translation gives CASVRGENGYTF.

The V gene is TRBV2, the J gene TRBJ2-6; 7 bases line up with TRBD2. The CDR3 spans 16 residues. Germline trimming cut 4 bases from V and 0 bases from J; bases unmatched to any gene: 3. Per germline, CDR1 SNHLY and CDR2 FYNNEI. CDR3 sequence: CASSAGDYSGANVLTF. In DNA, the CDR3 is TGTGCCAGCAGTGCCGGGGACTACTCTGGGGCCAACGTCCTGACTTTC.

This chain joins TRBV28 and TRBJ2-3, with TRBD2 matching 12 bases. The V gene end was trimmed by 6 bases and the J gene end by 0 bases; junction bases not matched to a gene: 4. Germline V gene data show CDR1 as MDHEN and CDR2 as SYDVKM. There are 16 residues in the CDR3. The CDR3 nucleotides read TGTGCCAGCAGCCCTAGCGGGAGGGGCAGCACAGATACGCAGTATTTT. This sequence encodes CASSPSGRGSTDTQYF.

This clonotype showed up just a few times. The V call is TRBV7-9, the J call TRBJ1-2; no clear D gene. This CDR3 contains 12 residues. V shed 2 bases and J shed 8 bases, with 9 bases lying between them. Germline V CDR1 and CDR2: SEHNR, FQNEAQ (reference sequence). CDR3 DNA: TGTGCCAGCAGCTTAAGTACACCGGGCTACACCTTC. This translates into CASSLSTPGYTF.

The sample holds a few counts of this clonotype. V gene TRBV20-1 combines with J gene TRBJ2-5; 10 bases are shared with TRBD2. TRBJ2-1 matches the DNA end more closely, so the J call is doubtful. The CDR3 runs 12 residues. Germline CDR1 DFQATT, CDR2 SNEGSKA (reference sequence). This CDR3 reads CSADGLADEQFF. Here the CDR3 DNA reads TGCAGTGCAGACGGACTAGCGGATGAGCAGTTCTTC.